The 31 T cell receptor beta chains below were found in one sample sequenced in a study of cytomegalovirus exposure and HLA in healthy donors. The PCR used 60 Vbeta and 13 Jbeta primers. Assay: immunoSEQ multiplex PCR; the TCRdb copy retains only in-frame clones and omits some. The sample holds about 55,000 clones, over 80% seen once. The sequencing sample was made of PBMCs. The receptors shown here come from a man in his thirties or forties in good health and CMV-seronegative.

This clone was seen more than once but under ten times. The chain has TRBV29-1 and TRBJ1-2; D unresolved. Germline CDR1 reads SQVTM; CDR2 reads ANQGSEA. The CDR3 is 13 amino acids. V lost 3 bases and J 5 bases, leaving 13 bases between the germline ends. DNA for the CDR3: TGCAGCGTTGAGGTCGGGTCGGGGTATGGCTACACCTTC. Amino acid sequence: CSVEVGSGYGYTF.

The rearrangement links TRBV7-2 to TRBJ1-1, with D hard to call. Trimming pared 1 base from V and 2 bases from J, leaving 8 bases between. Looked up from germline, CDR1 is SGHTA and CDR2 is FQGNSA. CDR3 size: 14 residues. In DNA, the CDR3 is TGTGCCAGCAGCTTAGGGCCCTTTAACACTGAAGCTTTCTTT. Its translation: CASSLGPFNTEAFF. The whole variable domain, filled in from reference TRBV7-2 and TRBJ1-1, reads GAGVSQSPSNKVTEKGKDVELRCDPISGHTALYWYRQSLGQGLEFLIYFQGNSAPDKSGLPSDRFSAERTGGSVSTLTIQRTQQEDSAVYLCASSLGPFNTEAFFGQGTRLTVV.

DNA of the CDR3: TGCGCCAGCAGCCCAGGGAACTCCTACGAGCAGTACTTC. It translates to CASSPGNSYEQYF. This chain uses TRBV5-1 with TRBJ2-5; tentative D call: TRBD1 (5 bases). The last part of the DNA fits TRBJ2-7 better; the J call may be wrong. Germline-derived CDR1 and CDR2 are SGHRS and YFSETQ. The CDR3 loop spans 13 amino acids.

CDR3 bases: TGCGCCAGCAGCCAAGATTCCAGGGGGTTATACGAGCAGTACTTC. It translates to CASSQDSRGLYEQYF. V is TRBV4-1 and J is TRBJ2-7; TRBD1 aligns across 7 bases. Unmatched junction bases numbered 6, after V lost 0 bases and J lost 4 bases. The CDR3 covers 15 residues. Germline V lookup: CDR1 MGHRA, CDR2 YSYEKL.

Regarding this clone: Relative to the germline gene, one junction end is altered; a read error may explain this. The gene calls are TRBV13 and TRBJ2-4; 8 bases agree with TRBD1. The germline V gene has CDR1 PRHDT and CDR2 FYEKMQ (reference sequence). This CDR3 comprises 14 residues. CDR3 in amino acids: CASSLQGAKNMQYF. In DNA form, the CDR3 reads TGTGCCAGCAGCTTACAGGGGGCCAAAAACATGCAGTACTTC.

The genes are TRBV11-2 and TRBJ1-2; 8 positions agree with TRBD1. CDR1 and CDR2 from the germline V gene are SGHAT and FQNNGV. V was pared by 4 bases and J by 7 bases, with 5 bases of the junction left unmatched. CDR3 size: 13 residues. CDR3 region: CASSSAGGSGYTF. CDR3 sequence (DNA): TGTGCCAGCAGCTCAGCAGGGGGCTCTGGCTACACCTTC.

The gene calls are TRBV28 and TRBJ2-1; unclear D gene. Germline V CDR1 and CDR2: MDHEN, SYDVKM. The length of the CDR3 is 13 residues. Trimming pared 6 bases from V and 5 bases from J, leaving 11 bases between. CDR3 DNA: TGTGCCAGCAGCCGAGAAGAGAACAATGAGCAGTTCTTC. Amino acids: CASSREENNEQFF.

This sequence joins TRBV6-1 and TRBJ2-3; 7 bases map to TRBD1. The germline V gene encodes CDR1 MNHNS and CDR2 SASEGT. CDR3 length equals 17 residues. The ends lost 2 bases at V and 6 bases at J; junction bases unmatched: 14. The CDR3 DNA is TGTGCCAGCAGTGAAATTTATGTGAGGGGGCTGGTGGATACGCAGTATTTT. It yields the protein CASSEIYVRGLVDTQYF.

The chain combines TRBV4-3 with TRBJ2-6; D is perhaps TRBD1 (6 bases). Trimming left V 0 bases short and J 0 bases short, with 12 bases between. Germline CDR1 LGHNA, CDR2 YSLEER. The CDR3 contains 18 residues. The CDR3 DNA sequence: TGCGCCAGCAGCCAAGACGTGGGGGCACACTCTGGGGCCAACGTCCTGACTTTC. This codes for CASSQDVGAHSGANVLTF.

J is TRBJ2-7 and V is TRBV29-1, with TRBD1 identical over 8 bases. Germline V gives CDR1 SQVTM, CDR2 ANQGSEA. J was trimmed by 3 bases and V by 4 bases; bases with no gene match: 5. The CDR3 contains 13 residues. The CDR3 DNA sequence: TGCAGCGTTGCCCGGGACAGGAACTACGAGCAGTACTTC. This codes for CSVARDRNYEQYF.

The DNA for the CDR3 is TGTGCCACCAGCAGACGTGTGACACAGGGGGGTCAGCCCCAGCATTTT. Translated, it gives CATSRRVTQGGQPQHF. The chain is built from TRBV15 and TRBJ1-5; 8 bases are shared with TRBD1. The CDR3 is 16 residues long. The trim removed 2 bases at V and 6 bases at J, leaving 9 bases unmatched. CDR1 and CDR2 from the germline V gene are LNHNV and YYDKDF (reference sequence).

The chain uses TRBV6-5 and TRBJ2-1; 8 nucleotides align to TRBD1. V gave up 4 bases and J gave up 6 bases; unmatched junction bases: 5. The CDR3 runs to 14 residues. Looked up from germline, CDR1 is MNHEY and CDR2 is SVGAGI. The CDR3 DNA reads TGTGCCAGCAGTTCTCGACAGGGGTTCAATGAGCAGTTCTTC. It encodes CASSSRQGFNEQFF.

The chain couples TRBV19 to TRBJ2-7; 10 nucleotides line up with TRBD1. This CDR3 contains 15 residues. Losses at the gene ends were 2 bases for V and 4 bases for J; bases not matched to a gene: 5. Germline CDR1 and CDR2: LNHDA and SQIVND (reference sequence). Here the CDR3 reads CASSITGQGNYEQYF. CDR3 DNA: TGTGCCAGTAGTATAACGGGACAGGGGAATTACGAGCAGTACTTC.

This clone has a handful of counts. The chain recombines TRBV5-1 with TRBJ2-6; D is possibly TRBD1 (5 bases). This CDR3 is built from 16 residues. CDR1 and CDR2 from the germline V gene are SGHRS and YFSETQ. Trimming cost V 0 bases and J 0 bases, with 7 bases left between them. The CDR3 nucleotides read TGCGCCAGCAGCTTGGCTAGGGGCTCTGGGGCCAACGTCCTGACTTTC. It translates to CASSLARGSGANVLTF.

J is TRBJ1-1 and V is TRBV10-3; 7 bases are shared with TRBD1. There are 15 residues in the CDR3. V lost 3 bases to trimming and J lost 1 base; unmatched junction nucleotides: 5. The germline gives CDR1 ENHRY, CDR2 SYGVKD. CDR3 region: CAISDPGQSNTEAFF. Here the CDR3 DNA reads TGTGCCATCAGTGACCCGGGACAGTCGAACACTGAAGCTTTCTTT.

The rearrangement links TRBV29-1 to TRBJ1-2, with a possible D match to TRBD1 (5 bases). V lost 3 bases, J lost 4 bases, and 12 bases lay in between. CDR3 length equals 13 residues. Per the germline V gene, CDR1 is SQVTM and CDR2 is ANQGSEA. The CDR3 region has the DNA TGCAGCGTTGAGGGCAGGGTGCCCTATGGCTACACCTTC. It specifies CSVEGRVPYGYTF.

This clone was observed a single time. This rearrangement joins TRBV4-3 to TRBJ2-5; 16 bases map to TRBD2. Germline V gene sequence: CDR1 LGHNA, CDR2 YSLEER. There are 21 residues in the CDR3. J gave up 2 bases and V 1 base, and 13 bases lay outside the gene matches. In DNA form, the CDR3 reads TGCGCCAGCAGCCAAGCCCCGGCCGGGACTAGCGGGAGGGGATTACAAGAGACCCAGTACTTC. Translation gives CASSQAPAGTSGRGLQETQYF.

Written as DNA, the CDR3 is TGTGCCAGTAGCGACTCAGGGACTGAAGCTTTCTTT. Its protein is CASSDSGTEAFF. The chain uses TRBV19 and TRBJ1-1; a possible D gene is TRBD1 (5 bases). V lost 6 bases, J lost 5 bases, and 10 bases lay in between. Per the germline V gene, CDR1 is LNHDA and CDR2 is SQIVND (reference sequence). This CDR3 has 12 residues.

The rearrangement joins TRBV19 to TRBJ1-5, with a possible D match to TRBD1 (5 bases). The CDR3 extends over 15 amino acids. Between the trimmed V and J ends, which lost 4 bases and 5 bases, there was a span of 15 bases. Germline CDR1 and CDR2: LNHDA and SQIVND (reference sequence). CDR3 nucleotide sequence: TGTGCCAGTAGTACAGGGAAGGGGTGGCATCAGCCCCAGCATTTT. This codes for CASSTGKGWHQPQHF.

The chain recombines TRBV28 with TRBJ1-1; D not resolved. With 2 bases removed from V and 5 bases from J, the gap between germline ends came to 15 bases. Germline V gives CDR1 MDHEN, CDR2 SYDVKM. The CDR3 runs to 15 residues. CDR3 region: CASSLIYRGGTEAFF. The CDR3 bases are TGTGCCAGCAGTTTAATTTACCGGGGAGGTACTGAAGCTTTCTTT.

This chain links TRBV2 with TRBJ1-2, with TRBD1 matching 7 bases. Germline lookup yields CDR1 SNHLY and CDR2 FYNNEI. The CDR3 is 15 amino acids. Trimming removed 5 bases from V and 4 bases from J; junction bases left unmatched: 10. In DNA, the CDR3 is TGTGCCAGCAGTCGAGGACAGGTCTGGAGCTATGGCTACACCTTC. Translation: CASSRGQVWSYGYTF.

The CDR3 protein is CASSLVGGLNTEAFF. The DNA of the CDR3 is TGCGCCAGCAGTCTGGTTGGGGGCCTGAACACTGAAGCTTTCTTT. J is TRBJ1-1 and V is TRBV5-1; a weak D match, TRBD1 (6 bases). Germline CDR1 SGHRS, CDR2 YFSETQ. V was shortened by 5 bases and J by 0 bases, with 14 bases between the two germline ends. This CDR3 spans 15 amino acids.

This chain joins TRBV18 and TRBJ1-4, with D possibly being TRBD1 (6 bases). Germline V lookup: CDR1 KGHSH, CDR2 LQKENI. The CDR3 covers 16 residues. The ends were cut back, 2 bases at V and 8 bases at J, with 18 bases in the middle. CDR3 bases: TGTGCCAGCTCACCAGGAAACACAGGGAAATTGGAAAAACTGTTTTTT. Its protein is CASSPGNTGKLEKLFF.

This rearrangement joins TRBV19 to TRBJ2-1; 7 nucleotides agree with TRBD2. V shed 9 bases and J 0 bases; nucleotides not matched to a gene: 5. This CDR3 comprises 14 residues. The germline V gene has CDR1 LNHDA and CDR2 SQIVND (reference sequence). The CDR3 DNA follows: TGTGCCAGCGGGACTATAAGCTCCTACAATGAGCAGTTCTTC. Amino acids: CASGTISSYNEQFF.

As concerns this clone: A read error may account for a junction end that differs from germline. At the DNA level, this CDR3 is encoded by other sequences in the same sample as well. The CDR3 DNA is TGTGCCAGCAGGCACATTGACAGGGGGCTATACAATGAACAGTTCTTC. This encodes CASRHIDRGLYNEQFF. The rearrangement links TRBV11-2 to TRBJ2-1; 10 bases fit TRBD1. The CDR3 runs 16 residues. Germline loops: CDR1 SGHAT, CDR2 FQNNGV.

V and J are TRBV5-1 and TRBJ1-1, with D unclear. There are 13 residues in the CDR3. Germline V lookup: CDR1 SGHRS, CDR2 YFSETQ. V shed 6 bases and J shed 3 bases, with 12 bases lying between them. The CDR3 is CASTPRGDTEAFF. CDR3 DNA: TGCGCCAGCACGCCGCGGGGAGACACTGAAGCTTTCTTT.

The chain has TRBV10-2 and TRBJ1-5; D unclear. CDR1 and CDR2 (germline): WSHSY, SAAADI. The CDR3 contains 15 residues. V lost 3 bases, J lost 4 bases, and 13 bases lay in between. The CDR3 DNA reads TGCGCCAGCAGTGACCCTGGCCGCCGAAATCAGCCCCAGCATTTT. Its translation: CASSDPGRRNQPQHF.

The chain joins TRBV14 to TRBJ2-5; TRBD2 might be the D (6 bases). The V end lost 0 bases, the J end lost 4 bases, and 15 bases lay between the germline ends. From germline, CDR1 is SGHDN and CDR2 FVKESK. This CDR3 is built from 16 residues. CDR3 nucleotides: TGTGCCAGCAGCCAAGAATGGTGGCCAGCGGGAGAGACCCAGTACTTC. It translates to CASSQEWWPAGETQYF.

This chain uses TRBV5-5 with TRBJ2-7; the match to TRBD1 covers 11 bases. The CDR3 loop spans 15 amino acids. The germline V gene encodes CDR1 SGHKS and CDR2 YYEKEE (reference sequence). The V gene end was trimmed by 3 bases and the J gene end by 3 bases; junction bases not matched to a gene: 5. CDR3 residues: CASSSAGTGGYEQYF. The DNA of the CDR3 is TGTGCCAGCAGCTCGGCCGGGACAGGGGGCTACGAGCAGTACTTC.

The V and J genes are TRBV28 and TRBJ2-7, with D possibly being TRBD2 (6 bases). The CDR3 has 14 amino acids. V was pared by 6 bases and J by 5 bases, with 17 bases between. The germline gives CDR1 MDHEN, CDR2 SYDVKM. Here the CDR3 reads CASSLGSRRDEQYF. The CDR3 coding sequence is TGTGCCAGCAGCCTAGGTTCAAGGAGGGACGAGCAGTACTTC.

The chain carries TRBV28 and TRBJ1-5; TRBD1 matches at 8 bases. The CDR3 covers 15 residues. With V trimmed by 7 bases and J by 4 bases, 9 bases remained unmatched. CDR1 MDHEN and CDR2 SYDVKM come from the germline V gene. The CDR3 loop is CASTQAGGANQPQHF. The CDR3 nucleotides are TGTGCCAGCACCCAAGCAGGGGGCGCAAATCAGCCCCAGCATTTT. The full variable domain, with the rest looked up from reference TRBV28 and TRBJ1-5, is DVKVTQSSRYLVKRTGEKVFLECVQDMDHENMFWYRQDPGLGLRLIYFSYDVKMKEKGDIPEGYSVSREKKERFSLILESASTNQTSMYLCASTQAGGANQPQHFGDGTRLSIL.